These 24 T cell receptor beta chains were sequenced from one sample in a study of metastatic and nonmetastatic thyroid tumors. TCRdb used MiXCR to call clones anew from the PCR reads. Altogether roughly 38,000 clones are present, around 10% being singletons, with the ten largest covering 7% to 9.5%. Until they underwent thyroid surgery, no patient had received any treatment. Sequencing was done on a sample of blood. These TCRs come from a male donor with papillary thyroid cancer or a benign thyroid nodule (not recorded which). Some clones in this sample may be carry-over from other donors' samples.

The chain links TRBV20-1 to TRBJ1-1, with 7 bases identical to TRBD1. This CDR3 is built from 12 residues. Unmatched junction bases numbered 1, after V lost 5 bases and J lost 1 base. CDR1 and CDR2 from the germline V gene are DFQATT and SNEGSKA (reference sequence). This CDR3 is CSARTGNTEAFF. The CDR3 region has the DNA TGCAGTGCTCGGACAGGGAACACTGAAGCTTTCTTT.

This clone was seen at least ten times. The gene calls are TRBV28 and TRBJ2-1, with 7 bases that match TRBD2. Per the germline V gene, CDR1 is MDHEN and CDR2 is SYDVKM. The CDR3 is 14 residues long. Trimming took 3 bases from V and 3 from J; bases not matched to a gene: 2. The chain's CDR3 is CASSFPGGYNEQFF. CDR3 coding DNA: TGTGCCAGCAGTTTCCCGGGGGGCTACAATGAGCAGTTCTTC.

A word on this clone: A much more abundant neighbour one base away suggests this may be a read error. The chain joins TRBV7-9 to TRBJ2-1, with 7 bases that match TRBD2. Germline values: CDR1 SEHNR, CDR2 FQNEAQ (reference sequence). The CDR3 covers 16 residues. The V segment lost 5 bases and the J segment 3 bases; nucleotides outside the gene matches: 10. The CDR3 DNA sequence: TGTGCCAGCAGCGGTACATCTAGCGGAGTCTACAATGAGCAGTTCTTC. This codes for CASSGTSSGVYNEQFF.

This clone was counted ten times or more. The CDR3 coding sequence is TGCGCCAGCAGCCAGGGACAGGGGGCCTTATACGAGCAGTACTTC. It translates to CASSQGQGALYEQYF. The chain links TRBV4-1 to TRBJ2-7, with TRBD1 matching over 12 bases. Germline CDR1 MGHRA, CDR2 YSYEKL. V was clipped by 3 bases and J by 4 bases; unmatched bases: 4. CDR3 length: 15 residues.

This clone was counted at least ten times. The chain employs TRBV2 and TRBJ1-1; D remains unclear. The germline V and J ends were trimmed by 6 bases and 3 bases, with 11 bases remaining between them. The CDR3 is 13 residues long. Germline CDR1 and CDR2: SNHLY and FYNNEI. The CDR3 coding sequence is TGTGCCAGCAGCGTGTCCCAGGACACTGAAGCTTTCTTT. Encoded protein: CASSVSQDTEAFF.

Turning to this clone: The conserved final phenylalanine or tryptophan is absent from the CDR3, which likely points to a read error. This chain connects TRBV6-2 or TRBV6-3 to TRBJ2-3; TRBD2 aligns across 13 bases. The V segment lost 2 bases and the J segment 7 bases; nucleotides outside the gene matches: 3. The germline CDR1 and CDR2 sequences are MNHEY and SVGEGT. The CDR3 covers 15 residues. The CDR3 protein is CASSYETSGRYTQYL. The CDR3, as DNA: TGTGCCAGCAGTTACGAGACTAGCGGGAGGTATACGCAGTATCTT.

This clone occurred many times. The chain combines TRBV6-2 or TRBV6-3 with TRBJ1-1, with TRBD1 as a possible D gene (5 bases). Trimming took off 2 bases at V and 6 bases at J, with 10 bases between the two ends. The CDR3 is 13 residues long. Germline CDR1 is MNHEY and CDR2 is SVGEGT. The CDR3 here is CASSYGRVSEAFF. In DNA, the CDR3 is TGTGCCAGCAGTTACGGCAGGGTTTCTGAAGCTTTCTTT.

This clone was seen many times. The V and J genes are TRBV27 and TRBJ1-2, with TRBD1 identical over 7 bases. Germline-derived CDR1 and CDR2 are MNHEY and SMNVEV (reference sequence). The CDR3 contains 16 residues. J gave up 5 bases and V 3 bases, and 12 bases lay outside the gene matches. The CDR3 region is CASSFAGRGLHYGYTF. CDR3 bases: TGTGCCAGCAGTTTTGCAGGGAGGGGGCTCCATTATGGCTACACCTTC.

This clone was recorded at least ten times. This sequence joins TRBV5-1 and TRBJ1-6; D is unresolved. This CDR3 comprises 14 residues. Per germline, CDR1 SGHRS and CDR2 YFSETQ. Trimming took off 0 bases at V and 10 bases at J, with 11 bases between the two ends. CDR3 residues: CASSLDAGRSPLHF. The CDR3, as DNA: TGCGCCAGCAGCTTGGACGCCGGAAGGTCACCCCTCCACTTT.

With regard to this clone: Given a much more abundant clone one base away, this may be a read error. The gene calls are TRBV24-1 and TRBJ2-1; 9 bases align to TRBD1. This CDR3 has 15 residues. Germline V gene lookup returns CDR1 KGHDR and CDR2 SFDVKD. V was pared by 9 bases and J by 4 bases, with 9 bases of the junction left unmatched. This CDR3 reads CATPNVQGAYNEQFF. In DNA form, the CDR3 reads TGTGCCACCCCGAACGTACAGGGGGCTTACAATGAGCAGTTCTTC.

This clone occurred many times. The chain employs TRBV7-9 and TRBJ1-2; D is undetermined. This CDR3 has 14 residues. Trimming removed 1 base at V and 8 bases at J, with 14 bases between. The germline gives CDR1 SEHNR, CDR2 FQNEAQ (reference sequence). In nucleotides, the CDR3 is TGTGCCAGCAGCTTAGAGACCGAACTATGGGGCTACACCTTC. Amino acid sequence: CASSLETELWGYTF.

This clone was counted at least ten times. The same CDR3 can be traced to other DNA sequences in this sample. This chain joins TRBV5-4 and TRBJ2-3; TRBD2 matches at 8 bases. The J segment lost 2 bases and the V segment lost 3 bases, leaving 14 bases of the junction unmatched. CDR1 is SGHNT and CDR2 is YYREEE in the germline V gene (reference sequence). This CDR3 has 18 amino acids. The CDR3 loop reads CASSWGIGAGANTDTQYF. The CDR3 coding sequence is TGTGCCAGCAGCTGGGGGATAGGAGCGGGAGCTAACACAGATACGCAGTATTTT. Filled out from reference TRBV5-4 and TRBJ2-3, the complete variable domain reads ETGVTQSPTHLIKTRGQQVTLRCSSQSGHNTVSWYQQALGQGPQFIFQYYREEENGRGNFPPRFSGLQFPNYSSELNVNALELDDSALYLCASSWGIGAGANTDTQYFGPGTRLTVL.

The table lists this clone with many counts. The chain is built from TRBV24-1 and TRBJ1-2, with a weak D call TRBD1 (5 bases). The CDR3 length is 12 residues. The germline V gene has CDR1 KGHDR and CDR2 SFDVKD. V was pared by 3 bases and J by 8 bases, with 9 bases between. CDR3 DNA: TGTGCCACCAGTGATCGACAGAGCGGCTACACCTTC. Protein product: CATSDRQSGYTF.

This clone was seen many times. The rearrangement joins TRBV4-1 to TRBJ1-2, with D possibly being TRBD1 (5 bases). Germline V lookup: CDR1 MGHRA, CDR2 YSYEKL. The CDR3 totals 12 residues. The V and J ends lost 3 bases and 3 bases respectively, with 5 bases between them. The CDR3 DNA is TGCGCCAGCAGCCAGACAGACTATGGCTACACCTTC. Amino acid sequence: CASSQTDYGYTF.

To note about this clone: This sequence may be a read error, since a much larger clone differs from it by one base. The V call is TRBV29-1, the J call TRBJ1-1, with 8 positions matching TRBD1. This CDR3 has 13 residues. Per germline, CDR1 SQVTM and CDR2 ANQGSEA. CDR3 loop: CIVRGQENTEAFF. CDR3 nucleotides: TGCATCGTCCGGGGACAGGAGAACACTGAAGCTTTCTTT.

This clone was detected ten times or more. V gene TRBV19 combines with J gene TRBJ1-5; D uncertain. V was trimmed by 5 bases and J by 5 bases, leaving 22 bases between them. Germline loops: CDR1 LNHDA, CDR2 SQIVND (reference sequence). CDR3 length: 17 amino acids. The CDR3 spells CASSSVRWVTGYQPQHF. CDR3 coding DNA: TGTGCCAGTAGTTCGGTGCGTTGGGTTACGGGGTATCAGCCCCAGCATTTT.

This chain joins TRBV5-4 and TRBJ2-1; 12 nucleotides match TRBD2. The germline V gene has CDR1 SGHNT and CDR2 YYREEE (reference sequence). The CDR3 runs 15 residues. The ends lost 4 bases at V and 5 bases at J; junction bases unmatched: 4. In nucleotides, the CDR3 is TGTGCCAGCAGCCGGACTAGCGGGAAGGACAATGAGCAGTTCTTC. Translation gives CASSRTSGKDNEQFF. Full variable domain (remainder filled in from reference TRBV5-4 and TRBJ2-1): ETGVTQSPTHLIKTRGQQVTLRCSSQSGHNTVSWYQQALGQGPQFIFQYYREEENGRGNFPPRFSGLQFPNYSSELNVNALELDDSALYLCASSRTSGKDNEQFFGPGTRLTVL.

In regard to this clone: With a much larger clone just one base away, this may be a read error. For the CDR3, the DNA is TGTGCCAGCAGCCCGGCCCCGTCAGTGGAGACCCAGTACTTC. This gives the protein CASSPAPSVETQYF. The gene calls are TRBV12-3 or TRBV12-4 and TRBJ2-5, with D uncertain. The CDR3 has 14 amino acids. The germline V and J ends were trimmed by 6 bases and 5 bases, with 16 bases remaining between them.

This clone was seen repeatedly, ten times or more. This chain links TRBV28 with TRBJ1-1, with TRBD1 as a possible D gene (5 bases). V lost 7 bases, J lost 5 bases, and 17 bases lay in between. CDR3 length: 14 amino acids. Per germline, CDR1 MDHEN and CDR2 SYDVKM. CDR3 in DNA: TGTGCCAGCAACCGACAGTTCCCAGGGACTGAAGCTTTCTTT. This encodes CASNRQFPGTEAFF.

This clone was detected only a few times. The CDR3, as DNA: TGTGCCAGCGTTCGGACAGCTTGGCTGAGCACAGATACGCAGTATTTT. Residues: CASVRTAWLSTDTQYF. The rearrangement joins TRBV6-2 or TRBV6-3 to TRBJ2-3; TRBD1 is a possible D gene (6 bases). This CDR3 region has 16 residues. Trimming stripped 8 bases from V and 0 bases from J, with 18 bases between. Germline CDR1 MNHEY, CDR2 SVGEGT.

This clone was found many times. V gene TRBV6-1 combines with J gene TRBJ2-5; D ambiguous. Germline CDR1 and CDR2: MNHNS and SASEGT. Trimming took off 5 bases at V and 5 bases at J, with 15 bases between the two ends. The CDR3 extends over 14 amino acids. The CDR3 sequence is CASSKNTKGETQYF. The CDR3 nucleotides are TGTGCCAGCAGTAAAAACACCAAAGGGGAGACCCAGTACTTC.

This clone came up many times. The chain links TRBV11-2 to TRBJ1-1; D is perhaps TRBD1 (5 bases). The length of the CDR3 is 16 residues. The germline V and J ends were trimmed by 1 base and 5 bases, with 17 bases remaining between them. The germline V gene encodes CDR1 SGHAT and CDR2 FQNNGV. This chain's CDR3 is CASSLVGEGRRTEAFF. The CDR3 DNA is TGTGCCAGCAGCTTAGTGGGGGAGGGGCGCCGGACTGAAGCTTTCTTT.

This clone is medium-sized within its sample. This chain joins TRBV6-2 or TRBV6-3 and TRBJ2-4, with 9 bases lining up with TRBD2. The CDR3 runs to 13 residues. Unmatched junction bases numbered 5, after V lost 7 bases and J lost 7 bases. Germline values: CDR1 MNHEY, CDR2 SVGEGT. CDR3 DNA: TGTGCCAGCACCTTAGCGGGAGACAACATTCAGTACTTC. Translated: CASTLAGDNIQYF.

This clone was recorded at least ten times. J is TRBJ1-3 and V is TRBV6-4, with unresolved D. CDR1 and CDR2 (germline): MRHNA, SNTAGT. Trimming removed 10 bases at V and 5 bases at J, with 12 bases between. CDR3 size: 12 residues. This CDR3 is CAIPRGRNTIYF. In nucleotides, the CDR3 is TGTGCCATCCCCCGCGGGAGAAACACCATATATTTT.